A selection of T cell receptor beta chains follows, all from one sample in a study of T cells in Graves' hyperthyroidism and ophthalmopathy. TCRdb reanalysed the multiplex PCR reads using MiXCR and keeps one entry per CDR3 protein. The repertoire consists of some 440,000 distinct CDR3 sequences, with 15% to 18% occurring once and the leading ten covering roughly an eighth. The sequenced sample consisted of blood. The receptors derive from a young woman with Graves' hyperthyroidism. Each CDR3 is given with its conserved first and last residue. Fields, in order: clone size, V gene, J gene, CDR3 protein. Clone size is not always given. Where it is, it says once, few, many or a class for expanded clones.

clone_size: -; v_call: TRBV12-3/TRBV12-4; j_call: TRBJ2-2; cdr3_aa: CASSLGGTGELLF
clone_size: few; v_call: TRBV4-2; j_call: TRBJ2-3; cdr3_aa: CASSQGLQDTQYF
clone_size: once; v_call: TRBV2; j_call: TRBJ1-2; cdr3_aa: CASKQGGRDGYTF
clone_size: few; v_call: TRBV7-8; j_call: TRBJ1-1; cdr3_aa: CASSRTRQVMNTEAFF
clone_size: many; v_call: TRBV6-2/TRBV6-3; j_call: TRBJ1-1; cdr3_aa: CASSSTPQGGNTEAFF
clone_size: -; v_call: TRBV2; j_call: TRBJ1-4; cdr3_aa: CASSEAGTGVNEKLFF
clone_size: many; v_call: TRBV18; j_call: TRBJ1-2; cdr3_aa: CASSPVRIYGYTF
clone_size: -; v_call: TRBV5-1; j_call: TRBJ2-1; cdr3_aa: CASSLALAVEQFF
clone_size: -; v_call: TRBV2; j_call: TRBJ2-1; cdr3_aa: CASSLQGRDEQFF
clone_size: once; v_call: TRBV6-1; j_call: TRBJ1-1; cdr3_aa: CASSRDGGYTEAFF
clone_size: many; v_call: TRBV28; j_call: TRBJ1-5; cdr3_aa: CASNPGGGGQPQHF
clone_size: -; v_call: TRBV12-3/TRBV12-4; j_call: TRBJ2-6; cdr3_aa: CASTYGVGSSGANVLTF
clone_size: many; v_call: TRBV5-1; j_call: TRBJ2-1; cdr3_aa: CASSLDGRGSYNEQFF
clone_size: few; v_call: TRBV2; j_call: TRBJ2-7; cdr3_aa: CASRGAGSYEQYF
clone_size: many; v_call: TRBV2; j_call: TRBJ2-3; cdr3_aa: CASSERLAGEPTDTQYF
clone_size: many; v_call: TRBV11-2; j_call: TRBJ2-3; cdr3_aa: CASSFGGDADTQYF
clone_size: few; v_call: TRBV5-5; j_call: TRBJ2-5; cdr3_aa: CASSLELAGLQETQYF
clone_size: few; v_call: TRBV3-1; j_call: TRBJ2-3; cdr3_aa: CASSVRTSGSRDTQYF
clone_size: -; v_call: TRBV7-9; j_call: TRBJ1-1; cdr3_aa: CASSGNWNTEAFF
clone_size: -; v_call: TRBV18; j_call: TRBJ2-2; cdr3_aa: CATTIDITGELFF